This is a list of T cell receptor beta chains from one sample in a study of shared clonotypes between healthy human individuals. Repertoires were generated with immunoSEQ multiplex PCR, while TCRdb's copy carries only in-frame clones and drops some. Of around 550,000 clones listed, around 95% are singletons. Specimen: naive CD8+ T cells sorted from blood. These receptors came from a woman aged 30 to 39 in good health. Each CDR3 is given with its conserved first and last residue.

v_gene: TRBV7-2; CDR3aa: CASRILAGGQSGNEQFF
v_gene: TRBV27; CDR3aa: CASSSKGTTYEQYF
v_gene: TRBV7-9; CDR3aa: CASSLQGLYTDTQYF
v_gene: TRBV27; CDR3aa: CASRSSRGTQYF
v_gene: TRBV28; CDR3aa: CASSNRDRHYEQYF
v_gene: TRBV7-9; CDR3aa: CASSSRQGHSNTEAFF
v_gene: TRBV19; CDR3aa: CASRQIRNEQYF
v_gene: TRBV13; CDR3aa: CASSFGRAGTYNEQFF
v_gene: TRBV7-7; CDR3aa: CASSPQGVLGETQYF
v_gene: TRBV28; CDR3aa: CASSPPQTGPNTGELFF
v_gene: TRBV7-8; CDR3aa: CASSPGGTYEQYF
v_gene: TRBV9; CDR3aa: CASSGMLSTEAFF
v_gene: TRBV7-7; CDR3aa: CASSPAGTGYQETQYF
v_gene: TRBV29-1; CDR3aa: CSVETMGEAFF
v_gene: TRBV7-2; CDR3aa: CASSFSESSYEQYF
v_gene: TRBV28; CDR3aa: CASSLRQGAGELFF
v_gene: TRBV7-6; CDR3aa: CASSLEFPGGNTGELFF
v_gene: TRBV14; CDR3aa: CASSLAPYQPQHF
v_gene: TRBV5-4; CDR3aa: CATAPTPQPEAFF
v_gene: TRBV7-9; CDR3aa: CASSHPTRTGTGYGYTF
v_gene: TRBV7-9; CDR3aa: CASMIGGENYGYTF
v_gene: TRBV5-1; CDR3aa: CASSRGVVPDGYTF
v_gene: TRBV5-6; CDR3aa: CASSLDRARSTDTQYF
v_gene: TRBV27; CDR3aa: CASSLIGSGAGNEQFF
v_gene: TRBV4-1; CDR3aa: CASSQDSGQGWETQYF
v_gene: TRBV27; CDR3aa: CASSPGQGDQPQHF
v_gene: TRBV2; CDR3aa: CASMGQGNQPQHF
v_gene: TRBV27; CDR3aa: CASTPTGSNTEAFF
v_gene: TRBV28; CDR3aa: CASSFGTGMETQYF
v_gene: TRBV2; CDR3aa: CASSEGSSGSSYEQYF
v_gene: TRBV7-6; CDR3aa: CASSLAQVPLDGEQYF
v_gene: TRBV5-1; CDR3aa: CASSSGDRKAEAFF
v_gene: TRBV4-1; CDR3aa: CASSRETGSDWNEQFF
v_gene: TRBV29-1; CDR3aa: CSVEDFQAGSEKLFF
v_gene: TRBV7-6; CDR3aa: CASSTRGLAEAFF
v_gene: TRBV2; CDR3aa: CASSELASYNEQFF
v_gene: TRBV9; CDR3aa: CASSVETGGEADTQYF
v_gene: TRBV6-5; CDR3aa: CASSYFGTLAEETQYF
v_gene: TRBV7-9; CDR3aa: CASSYHRTGNTGELFF
v_gene: TRBV28; CDR3aa: CASSFRINTEAFF
v_gene: TRBV30; CDR3aa: CAWSGGAGHQPQHF
v_gene: TRBV7-9; CDR3aa: CASSQRGSSYEQYF
v_gene: TRBV18; CDR3aa: CASSPIGGGIYEQYF
v_gene: TRBV15; CDR3aa: CATSTRGGPGANVLTF
v_gene: TRBV30; CDR3aa: CAWSTGEDTEAFF
v_gene: TRBV7-9; CDR3aa: CASTGTDEKLFF